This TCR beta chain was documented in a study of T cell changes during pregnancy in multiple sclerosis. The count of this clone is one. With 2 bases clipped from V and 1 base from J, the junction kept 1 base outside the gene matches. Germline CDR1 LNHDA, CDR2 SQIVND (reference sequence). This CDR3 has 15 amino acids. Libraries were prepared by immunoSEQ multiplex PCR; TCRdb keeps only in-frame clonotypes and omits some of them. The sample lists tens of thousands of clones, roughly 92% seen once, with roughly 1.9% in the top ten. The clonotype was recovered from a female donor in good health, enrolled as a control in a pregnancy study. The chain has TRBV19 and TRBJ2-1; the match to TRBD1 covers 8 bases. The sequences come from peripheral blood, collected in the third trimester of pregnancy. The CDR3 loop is CASSITGGSYNEQFF. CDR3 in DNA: TGTGCCAGTAGTATAACAGGGGGGTCCTACAATGAGCAGTTCTTC. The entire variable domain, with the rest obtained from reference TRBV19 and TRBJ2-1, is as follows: DGGITQSPKYLFRKEGQNVTLSCEQNLNHDAMYWYRQDPGQGLRLIYYSQIVNDFQKGDIAEGYSVSREKKESFPLTVTSAQKNPTAFYLCASSITGGSYNEQFFGPGTRLTVL.